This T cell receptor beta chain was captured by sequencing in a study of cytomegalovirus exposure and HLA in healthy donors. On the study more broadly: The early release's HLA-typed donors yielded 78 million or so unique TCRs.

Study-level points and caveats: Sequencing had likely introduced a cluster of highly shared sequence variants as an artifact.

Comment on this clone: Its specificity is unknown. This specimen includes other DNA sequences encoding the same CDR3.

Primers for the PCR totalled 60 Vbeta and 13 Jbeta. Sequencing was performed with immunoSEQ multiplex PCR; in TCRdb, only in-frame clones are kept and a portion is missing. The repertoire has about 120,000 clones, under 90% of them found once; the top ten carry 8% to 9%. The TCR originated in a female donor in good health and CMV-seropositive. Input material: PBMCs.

DNA of the CDR3: TGTGCCTGGAGTGTACGAGATGGCTACACCTTC. Protein sequence: CAWSVRDGYTF. The J gene is TRBJ1-2, the V gene TRBV30, with no clear D. The germline CDR1 and CDR2 sequences are GTSNPN and SVGIG (reference sequence). CDR3 length: 11 residues. The V and J ends lost 0 bases and 6 bases respectively, with 5 bases between them.